This T cell receptor (beta chain) is drawn from a study of Ad26.COV2.S vaccination and SARS-CoV-2 variants. The CDR3 is 18 amino acids. The germline V gene encodes CDR1 LGHDT and CDR2 YNNKEL (reference sequence). V was clipped by 1 base and J by 3 bases, with 16 bases between them. The data were produced by immunoSEQ multiplex PCR, yet TCRdb's version contains in-frame clones alone and is incomplete. The sample contains about 350,000 clones, 80% to 90% of which appear only once. This sample's treatment: approximately 18 received Ad26.COV2.S at low or high dose, single or two shots; about 5 received placebo; per-sample allocation not given. On day 63 after the first injection, vaccine and placebo recipients gave samples.

The sequence came from a person between 18 and 65 years old who received the Ad26.COV2.S COVID-19 vaccine or a placebo. The sample was peripheral blood, taken in a trial of Ad26.COV2.S vaccine versus placebo. The chain employs TRBV3-1 (or the pseudogene TRBV3-2) and TRBJ2-6, with D unresolved. The CDR3 reads CASSQVYTAPSGANVLTF. The CDR3 nucleotides read TGTGCCAGCAGCCAAGTCTACACTGCTCCAAGTGGGGCCAACGTCCTGACTTTC.